The 23 T cell receptor beta chains reported below all come from one sample, sequenced in a study of vaccination and CD4 T cells after COVID-19. Cultured CD4+ T cells had their DNA profiled by the Oncomine TCR Beta short-read assay. MiXCR was run by TCRdb on the PCR reads, yielding one entry per CDR3 protein. This sample yields 20,000 to 25,000 distinct CDR3 sequences, of which roughly 70% are seen a single time; under 20% belongs to the top ten. Treatment specified: roughly 11-day PBMC culture with coronavirus spike peptide pools or control peptides (ViraFEST assay). Antigen specificity for these receptors is unknown. The sample in question was CD4+ T cells from blood, cultured in vitro, obtained after SARS-CoV-2 vaccination. Receptor source: a human donor who received a COVID-19 vaccine.

The chain has TRBV7-2 and TRBJ2-5; 12 positions agree with TRBD2. CDR1 is SGHTA, CDR2 FQGNSA, per germline. The CDR3 loop spans 17 amino acids. With V trimmed by 1 base and J by 1 base, 4 bases remained unmatched. CDR3 sequence reads: CASSLGPSGGAQETQYF. The CDR3 coding sequence is TGTGCCAGCAGCTTAGGCCCTAGCGGGGGGGCCCAAGAGACCCAGTACTTC.

This clonotype was detected once. The V call is TRBV6-1, the J call TRBJ1-1; the D gene is possibly TRBD1 (6 bases). Looked up from germline, CDR1 is MNHNS and CDR2 is SASEGT. The CDR3 is 14 residues long. Deletions cut 6 bases from V and 4 bases from J, with 15 bases between. Written as DNA, the CDR3 is TGTGCCAGCAGAACAGGGCCCGGGATCACTGAAGCTTTCTTT. Residues: CASRTGPGITEAFF.

Here the CDR3 reads CSAAVMGNEQFF. The CDR3 DNA reads TGCAGTGCTGCGGTAATGGGGAATGAGCAGTTCTTC. The rearrangement links TRBV20-1 to TRBJ2-1; the D is unclear. Germline values: CDR1 DFQATT, CDR2 SNEGSKA (reference sequence). Between the trimmed V and J ends, which lost 5 bases and 7 bases, there was a span of 12 bases. The CDR3 consists of 12 residues.

With regard to this clonotype: Its ends do not fully match the called genes, so a read error is possible. The V and J genes are TRBV7-8 and TRBJ1-6, with D possibly matching TRBD1 (6 bases). CDR1 and CDR2 from the germline V gene are SGHVS and FQNEAQ. The CDR3 contains 15 residues. The CDR3 DNA sequence: TGTGCCAGCGGCTTAGGGGGGAGTCGGGGTTCACCCCTCCACTTT. This sequence encodes CASGLGGSRGSPLHF.

The gene calls are TRBV6-4 and TRBJ2-1; 8 nucleotides align to TRBD2. V lost 6 bases to trimming and J lost 8 bases; unmatched junction nucleotides: 6. Germline lookup yields CDR1 MRHNA and CDR2 SNTAGT. The CDR3 spans 13 residues. CDR3: CASRSGGIDEQFF. The CDR3 DNA is TGTGCCAGCAGGAGCGGGGGAATAGATGAGCAGTTCTTC.

This clonotype was recorded a few times. This chain joins TRBV6-5 and TRBJ1-5; TRBD1 is a possible D gene (5 bases). Germline CDR1 is MNHEY and CDR2 is SVGAGI. Deletions cut 2 bases from V and 6 bases from J, with 11 bases between. The CDR3 sequence is 14 residues long. CDR3 DNA sequence: TGTGCCAGCAGTTACGGGCAGGGAAGTCAGCCCCAGCATTTT. It codes for CASSYGQGSQPQHF.

The chain joins TRBV7-9 to TRBJ1-2; D remains unclear. Germline loops: CDR1 SEHNR, CDR2 FQNEAQ (reference sequence). The CDR3 spans 16 residues. V was cut by 1 base and J by 3 bases, with 15 bases left in between. Written as DNA, the CDR3 is TGTGCCAGCAGCTTAGGTCCCGCGTCGGAGGACTATGGCTACACCTTC. Amino acids: CASSLGPASEDYGYTF.

V gene TRBV19 combines with J gene TRBJ1-6, with D possibly TRBD1 on 5 matching bases. CDR3 length: 14 amino acids. Germline V CDR1 and CDR2: LNHDA, SQIVND (reference sequence). The V gene lost 1 base and the J gene lost 7 bases, with 8 bases spanning the gap. CDR3 DNA: TGTGCCAGTAGTATAGCGGGGACCAATTCACCCCTCCACTTT. It codes for CASSIAGTNSPLHF.

V usage is TRBV28 and J usage is TRBJ1-5, with TRBD1 as a possible D gene (6 bases). The CDR3 covers 17 residues. CDR1 and CDR2 (germline): MDHEN, SYDVKM. Trimming pared 6 bases from V and 4 bases from J, leaving 22 bases between. This CDR3 reads CASSLSVLTGLNQPQHF. CDR3 sequence (DNA): TGTGCCAGCAGCCTGTCCGTACTTACAGGGCTTAATCAGCCCCAGCATTTT.

J is TRBJ1-2 and V is TRBV6-1; a weak D match, TRBD1 (6 bases). This CDR3 comprises 14 residues. With 1 base removed from V and 7 bases from J, the gap between germline ends came to 13 bases. Germline CDR1 MNHNS, CDR2 SASEGT. The CDR3 nucleotides are TGTGCCAGCAGTGAAGACAGGGAGTTAGGTGGCTACACCTTC. Protein product: CASSEDRELGGYTF.

CDR3: CASSPPLAGGQNEQFF. CDR3 nucleotides: TGTGCCAGCAGTCCTCCTCTAGCGGGGGGGCAAAATGAGCAGTTCTTC. The genes are TRBV12-3 or TRBV12-4 and TRBJ2-1, with 12 nucleotides matching TRBD2. V trimming: 5 bases; J trimming: 7 bases; junction bases outside the gene matches: 9. The CDR3 covers 16 residues.

V and J are TRBV7-2 and TRBJ2-1; tentative D call: TRBD2 (5 bases). This CDR3 is built from 15 residues. The V end was cut by 1 base, the J end by 6 bases, with 13 bases between. CDR1 is SGHTA and CDR2 is FQGNSA in the germline V gene. CDR3 nucleotide sequence: TGTGCCAGCAGCTTAGGAGGGCCGGGGTTCAATGAGCAGTTCTTC. Encoded protein: CASSLGGPGFNEQFF.

The chain joins TRBV25-1 to TRBJ2-1; 8 bases match TRBD2. Germline V gene lookup returns CDR1 MGHDK and CDR2 SYGVNS. The V gene end was trimmed by 3 bases and the J gene end by 8 bases; junction bases not matched to a gene: 12. The CDR3 runs 16 residues. The CDR3 bases are TGTGCCAGCAGTGAGCCGGGACTAGGGGTTAGAGATGAGCAGTTCTTC. Residues: CASSEPGLGVRDEQFF.

The gene calls are TRBV19 and TRBJ1-3; D perhaps matches TRBD1 (6 bases). Trimming cost V 4 bases and J 4 bases, with 17 bases left between them. From germline, CDR1 is LNHDA and CDR2 SQIVND (reference sequence). The CDR3 extends over 16 amino acids. CDR3 protein: CASSTGRGGIGNTIYF. DNA of the CDR3: TGTGCCAGTAGTACAGGTCGAGGGGGAATCGGAAACACCATATATTTT.

The genes are TRBV28 and TRBJ2-3; 11 positions agree with TRBD2. After removal of 5 bases from V and 3 bases from J, the junction contained 1 base not matched to a gene. The CDR3 contains 14 residues. CDR1 and CDR2 (germline): MDHEN, SYDVKM. In DNA form, the CDR3 reads TGTGCCAGCAGTATAGCGGGGGGGACAGATACGCAGTATTTT. Protein sequence: CASSIAGGTDTQYF.

This rearrangement joins TRBV20-1 to TRBJ1-2; TRBD1 aligns across 8 bases. J gave up 4 bases and V 5 bases, and 9 bases lay outside the gene matches. The germline CDR1 and CDR2 sequences are DFQATT and SNEGSKA (reference sequence). The CDR3 loop spans 14 amino acids. CDR3 sequence: CSAPSTGGGYGYTF. The CDR3 bases are TGCAGTGCTCCCTCCACAGGGGGTGGCTATGGCTACACCTTC.

The rearrangement links TRBV2 to TRBJ2-7; 8 positions match TRBD1. CDR1 is SNHLY and CDR2 is FYNNEI in the germline V gene. J was trimmed by 0 bases and V by 5 bases; bases with no gene match: 3. This CDR3 has 14 residues. The CDR3 loop is CASSRTGGSYEQYF. DNA of the CDR3: TGTGCCAGCAGTCGAACAGGGGGCTCCTACGAGCAGTACTTC.

This clonotype turned up a few times. The CDR3 nucleotides are TGTGCCAGCAGCAAAGAAGGGGAGAACACTGAAGCTTTCTTT. This translates into CASSKEGENTEAFF. The V call is TRBV21-1, the J call TRBJ1-1; whether TRBD1, the table's D call, matches the DNA was not checked. TRBV21-1 is classified as a pseudogene. The CDR3 covers 14 residues.

This clonotype has only a few counts. This chain links TRBV7-2 with TRBJ1-6; 10 positions match TRBD1. There are 16 residues in the CDR3. V trimming: 0 bases; J trimming: 8 bases; junction bases outside the gene matches: 4. Per the germline V gene, CDR1 is SGHTA and CDR2 is FQGNSA. As DNA, the CDR3 is TGTGCCAGCAGCTTAGCATATGACAGGGGGCATTCACCCCTCCACTTT. Amino acids: CASSLAYDRGHSPLHF. Together with reference TRBV7-2 and TRBJ1-6, the CDR3 gives the full variable domain: GAGVSQSPSNKVTEKGKDVELRCDPISGHTALYWYRQSLGQGLEFLIYFQGNSAPDKSGLPSDRFSAERTGGSVSTLTIQRTQQEDSAVYLCASSLAYDRGHSPLHFGNGTRLTVT.

V is TRBV7-2 and J is TRBJ1-5; 11 bases match TRBD1. This CDR3 is built from 16 residues. The V and J ends lost 4 bases and 2 bases, in that order; junction bases with no gene match: 4. Germline CDR1 reads SGHTA; CDR2 reads FQGNSA. CDR3 DNA sequence: TGTGCCAGCAGCTCGGACAGGGGGCATGGCAATCAGCCCCAGCATTTT. This codes for CASSSDRGHGNQPQHF. The full variable domain, rest sourced from reference TRBV7-2 and TRBJ1-5, is GAGVSQSPSNKVTEKGKDVELRCDPISGHTALYWYRQSLGQGLEFLIYFQGNSAPDKSGLPSDRFSAERTGGSVSTLTIQRTQQEDSAVYLCASSSDRGHGNQPQHFGDGTRLSIL.

The chain has TRBV20-1 and TRBJ1-1; 8 bases are a match to TRBD1. Germline V gene lookup returns CDR1 DFQATT and CDR2 SNEGSKA (reference sequence). V shed 0 bases and J 5 bases; nucleotides not matched to a gene: 8. The CDR3 length is 15 residues. CDR3 in amino acids: CSARDPRTGRTEAFF. The DNA of the CDR3 is TGCAGTGCTAGAGACCCCCGGACAGGGCGGACTGAAGCTTTCTTT.

This sequence joins TRBV30 and TRBJ2-5; D uncertain. The ends were cut back, 1 base at V and 1 base at J, with 4 bases in the middle. Germline CDR1 reads GTSNPN; CDR2 reads SVGIG (reference sequence). The CDR3 consists of 12 residues. For the CDR3, the DNA is TGTGCCTGGAGTGCCGCCCAAGAGACCCAGTACTTC. Its translation is CAWSAAQETQYF.

The J gene is TRBJ1-4, the V gene TRBV2; D may be TRBD1 (6 bases). Germline lookup yields CDR1 SNHLY and CDR2 FYNNEI. Trimming removed 2 bases at V and 7 bases at J, with 11 bases between. The CDR3 extends over 14 amino acids. The CDR3 DNA sequence: TGTGCCAGCAGTGAAAGGGGGGGAGGTGAAAAACTGTTTTTT. As protein: CASSERGGGEKLFF.